The 7 T cell receptor beta chains given below trace back to one sample, sequenced in a study of PD-1 blockade in classical Hodgkin lymphoma. Each and every patient relapsed after autologous stem cell transplantation, and patients got differing brentuximab vedotin exposure. Clones were sequenced by immunoSEQ multiplex PCR, and TCRdb holds only the in-frame ones, with some missing. The sample shows roughly 12,000 clones, roughly 80% of them seen only once. The specimen comprised peripheral blood mononuclear cells (PBMCs), sampled at baseline. These receptors all come from a human donor with classical Hodgkin lymphoma.

This clone is medium-sized (0.01 to 0.1%) by share. The chain uses TRBV5-1 and TRBJ1-1, with 10 bases aligning to TRBD1. The CDR3 loop spans 14 amino acids. Germline CDR1 and CDR2: SGHRS and YFSETQ. The V and J ends lost 4 bases and 4 bases, in that order; junction bases with no gene match: 4. As DNA, the CDR3 is TGCGCCAGCAGCGGGACAGGGGTTCCCACTGAAGCTTTCTTT. Its translation is CASSGTGVPTEAFF.

This clone came up a few times. CDR3 nucleotide sequence: TGTGCCAGCAGTGTCGGTCAAGAGACCCAGTACTTC. Translating gives CASSVGQETQYF. The chain combines TRBV6-1 with TRBJ2-5; D is unresolved. Germline V lookup: CDR1 MNHNS, CDR2 SASEGT. V lost 4 bases and J 2 bases, leaving 5 bases between the germline ends. CDR3 length: 12 amino acids.

This clone was seen only once. CDR3 sequence reads: CASSRGQGGVTGELFF. CDR3 sequence (DNA): TGCGCCAGCAGCCGCGGACAGGGTGGAGTCACCGGGGAGCTGTTTTTT. The chain employs TRBV4-3 and TRBJ2-2; 8 nucleotides align to TRBD1. Trimming took 4 bases from V and 4 from J; bases not matched to a gene: 8. The CDR3 runs 16 residues. Germline CDR1 reads LGHNA; CDR2 reads YSLEER.

The CDR3: CASSQRDSVKEKLFF. In nucleotides, the CDR3 is TGTGCCAGCAGCCAGAGGGACAGCGTTAAGGAAAAACTGTTTTTT. The rearrangement uses TRBV5-4 and TRBJ1-4; TRBD1 aligns across 7 bases. J gave up 8 bases and V 4 bases, and 11 bases lay outside the gene matches. Germline values: CDR1 SGHNT, CDR2 YYREEE (reference sequence). The CDR3 is 15 amino acids.

V usage is TRBV15 and J usage is TRBJ1-1; TRBD1 matches 7 bases. Germline loops: CDR1 LNHNV, CDR2 YYDKDF (reference sequence). The J segment lost 2 bases and the V segment lost 0 bases, leaving 15 bases of the junction unmatched. The CDR3 sequence is 19 residues long. In DNA form, the CDR3 reads TGTGCCACCAGCAGAGACCGGGGCCCTAACAGGGGCGCAAACACTGAAGCTTTCTTT. Translated, it gives CATSRDRGPNRGANTEAFF.

About this clone itself: Other DNA variants within this sample encode the same CDR3. J is TRBJ1-5 and V is TRBV6-6; the D is unclear. Trimming took off 6 bases at V and 0 bases at J, with 9 bases between the two ends. Germline lookup yields CDR1 MNHNY and CDR2 SVGAGI (reference sequence). The CDR3 runs to 14 residues. CDR3 DNA: TGTGCCAGCAGCCCTAACTATAGCAATCAGCCCCAGCATTTT. Encoded protein: CASSPNYSNQPQHF.

The chain uses TRBV9 and TRBJ1-1; D remains unclear. The V gene's germline CDR1 is SGDLS and CDR2 YYNGEE. With 0 bases removed from V and 6 bases from J, the gap between germline ends came to 15 bases. There are 15 residues in the CDR3. The CDR3 DNA sequence: TGTGCCAGCAGCGTAGAGGCCTCAATAAGTTCTGAAGCTTTCTTT. Protein: CASSVEASISSEAFF.